The 18 T cell receptor beta chains reported below all come from one sample, sequenced in a study of PD-1 blockade in classical Hodgkin lymphoma (dated by TCRdb to 2018 to 2020). The sample's time point label is to be understood as: cycle 4 day 1 (C4D1), after five to seven weeks of nivolumab. Relapse after autologous stem cell transplantation had occurred in all trial patients, and cohorts A, B and C were distinguished by prior brentuximab vedotin exposure. CD4+ T cells were purified from thawed PBMCs by magnetic negative selection with a Miltenyi CD4+ T cell isolation kit. Preparation of the library involved the immunoSEQ multiplex PCR assay. TCRdb re-hosts the immuneACCESS table, in-frame sequences only. Its copies lack some clones; in the studies checked, an unresolved V gene accounts for under half of them, and the cause for the rest is not known. This sample holds more than 15,000 clones; just under 80% were observed only once. Together, the top ten hold about 2% of the sample.

The specimen comprised CD4+ T cells from blood, sampled before the fourth cycle of nivolumab. These TCRs come from a human donor with classical Hodgkin lymphoma.

The chain's CDR3 is CASSVFSYNEQFF. Here the CDR3 DNA reads TGTGCCAGCAGTGTATTTAGCTACAATGAGCAGTTCTTC. This sequence joins TRBV2 and TRBJ2-1; D not certain. CDR3 length equals 13 residues. The V gene lost 4 bases and the J gene lost 3 bases, with 7 bases spanning the gap. Germline CDR1 is SNHLY and CDR2 is FYNNEI.

Turning to this clone: The junction departs from germline at one end; a sequencing error may be responsible. This sequence joins TRBV7-7 and TRBJ2-1, with 8 bases matching TRBD2. Germline V CDR1 and CDR2: SSHAT, FNYEAQ (reference sequence). The CDR3 is 15 residues long. Here the CDR3 DNA reads TGTGCTAGCAGCCCCGGGACTAGGGCCTACAATGAGCAGTTCTTC. It is translated as CASSPGTRAYNEQFF.

The chain couples TRBV10-2 to TRBJ2-7; TRBD2 matches at 7 bases. Germline V gene data show CDR1 as WSHSY and CDR2 as SAAADI. CDR3 size: 12 residues. After removal of 8 bases from V and 4 bases from J, the junction contained 5 bases not matched to a gene. This chain's CDR3 is CASFGGSYEQYF. Here the CDR3 DNA reads TGCGCCAGCTTTGGCGGGAGTTACGAGCAGTACTTC.

The rearrangement links TRBV19 to TRBJ2-3, with 8 bases fitting TRBD1. The CDR3 is 13 residues long. CDR1 LNHDA and CDR2 SQIVND come from the germline V gene (reference sequence). Trimming took 11 bases from V and 0 from J; bases not matched to a gene: 4. CDR3 residues: CAVRDRSTDTQYF. CDR3 DNA sequence: TGTGCCGTCCGGGACAGGAGCACAGATACGCAGTATTTT.

The chain is built from TRBV7-9 and TRBJ2-5; perhaps TRBD2 as D (6 bases). TRBJ2-7 matches the DNA end more closely, so the J call is doubtful. The CDR3 has 15 amino acids. CDR1 SEHNR and CDR2 FQNEAQ come from the germline V gene (reference sequence). As DNA, the CDR3 is TGTGCCAGCAGCTTAGTCCTGTCGGAGGGTCACGAGCAGTACTTC. Encoded protein: CASSLVLSEGHEQYF.

The genes are TRBV4-1 and TRBJ1-1; D unclear. The germline CDR1 and CDR2 sequences are MGHRA and YSYEKL. This CDR3 has 15 amino acids. V gave up 1 base and J gave up 5 bases, with 14 bases separating them. The CDR3 nucleotides read TGCGCCAGCAGCCAAGTGGGTCGGGTTGGGACTGAAGCTTTCTTT. Its protein product is CASSQVGRVGTEAFF.

This sequence joins TRBV5-1 and TRBJ2-3, with 10 bases fitting TRBD2. The germline V gene encodes CDR1 SGHRS and CDR2 YFSETQ. Trimming removed 5 bases from V and 0 bases from J; junction bases left unmatched: 0. This CDR3 spans 14 amino acids. In DNA, the CDR3 is TGCGCCAGCAGACTAGCGGGGAGCACAGATACGCAGTATTTT. It is translated as CASRLAGSTDTQYF.

This clone was found once. This chain joins TRBV29-1 and TRBJ1-1; the D is unclear. V dropped 4 bases and J dropped 4 bases, with 13 bases sitting between them. The CDR3 sequence is 13 residues long. CDR1 is SQVTM and CDR2 is ANQGSEA in the germline V gene. The CDR3 DNA is TGCAGCGTTGTAGGGATGTCTGTCACTGAAGCTTTCTTT. This gives the protein CSVVGMSVTEAFF.

The chain is built from TRBV5-5 and TRBJ2-2, with TRBD2 identical over 9 bases. This CDR3 has 16 amino acids. With V trimmed by 2 bases and J by 0 bases, 2 bases remained unmatched. Germline assignment: CDR1 SGHKS and CDR2 YYEKEE (reference sequence). This chain's CDR3 is CASSFGLAPNTGELFF. CDR3 DNA sequence: TGTGCCAGCAGCTTTGGACTAGCGCCGAACACCGGGGAGCTGTTTTTT.

The chain is built from TRBV28 and TRBJ2-7; D not resolved. V was pared by 3 bases and J by 3 bases, with 9 bases between. The CDR3 extends over 13 amino acids. Germline V gives CDR1 MDHEN, CDR2 SYDVKM. This chain's CDR3 is CASSFVLFYEQYF. CDR3 bases: TGTGCCAGCAGTTTTGTACTATTCTACGAGCAGTACTTC.

The rearrangement joins TRBV11-3 to TRBJ2-3; no reliable D call. The V and J ends lost 1 base and 0 bases respectively, with 8 bases between them. There are 15 residues in the CDR3. Germline CDR1 and CDR2: SGHNT and YENEEA. The CDR3 DNA is TGTGCCAGCAGCTTAGTAACCGGGAGCACAGATACGCAGTATTTT. This translates into CASSLVTGSTDTQYF.

The chain uses TRBV5-1 and TRBJ2-5; D perhaps matches TRBD1 (6 bases). The CDR3 contains 17 residues. Trimming took 3 bases from V and 2 from J, leaving 20 bases between them. CDR1 is SGHRS, CDR2 YFSETQ, per germline. As DNA, the CDR3 is TGCGCCAGCAGCTCAGGGGTCCAGGGTGGAGCACAAGAGACCCAGTACTTC. Translated: CASSSGVQGGAQETQYF.

The rearrangement joins TRBV18 to TRBJ2-1; no reliable D call. Germline assignment: CDR1 KGHSH and CDR2 LQKENI. Deletions cut 2 bases from V and 8 bases from J, with 4 bases between. This CDR3 is built from 11 residues. The CDR3 DNA follows: TGTGCCAGCTCACCAGTCCATGAGCAGTTCTTC. This encodes CASSPVHEQFF.

This clone was counted a few times. The chain links TRBV18 to TRBJ2-1; 10 positions match TRBD1. The CDR3 covers 16 residues. V gave up 0 bases and J gave up 8 bases; unmatched junction bases: 7. Germline V lookup: CDR1 KGHSH, CDR2 LQKENI. CDR3 sequence: CASSPPGQGGSHEQFF. The CDR3 nucleotides read TGTGCCAGCTCACCACCAGGACAGGGGGGGTCCCATGAGCAGTTCTTC.

This clone has only a few counts. The chain uses TRBV6-5 and TRBJ2-1; D is possibly TRBD2 (5 bases). Per the germline V gene, CDR1 is MNHEY and CDR2 is SVGAGI. The CDR3 extends over 14 amino acids. Trimming left V 0 bases short and J 12 bases short, with 15 bases between. The chain's CDR3 is CASSYSRSGEGQFF. CDR3 nucleotides: TGTGCCAGCAGTTACTCGAGATCTGGAGAGGGGCAGTTCTTC.

This clone showed up just a few times. This chain joins TRBV14 and TRBJ1-1; no reliable D call. V gave up 4 bases and J gave up 0 bases, with 6 bases separating them. Germline values: CDR1 SGHDN, CDR2 FVKESK. CDR3 size: 13 residues. The CDR3 DNA sequence: TGTGCCAGCAGCCGCGGGGTGAACACTGAAGCTTTCTTT. Translating it yields CASSRGVNTEAFF.

This clone has only one observation. The rearrangement uses TRBV29-1 and TRBJ2-1, with D perhaps TRBD2 (6 bases). The CDR3 loop spans 17 amino acids. V was trimmed by 2 bases and J by 0 bases, leaving 17 bases between them. Germline CDR1 and CDR2: SQVTM and ANQGSEA. This CDR3 reads CSVEPLQTRSSYNEQFF. The CDR3, as DNA: TGCAGCGTTGAACCCCTACAGACTAGGAGCTCCTACAATGAGCAGTTCTTC.

The chain recombines TRBV6-6 with TRBJ1-2; a possible D gene is TRBD1 (5 bases). This CDR3 contains 14 residues. V lost 2 bases to trimming and J lost 5 bases, with 12 bases between them. CDR1 and CDR2 from the germline V gene are MNHNY and SVGAGI (reference sequence). The chain's CDR3 is CASSYGAGPYGYTF. In DNA form, the CDR3 reads TGTGCCAGCAGTTACGGGGCAGGACCATATGGCTACACCTTC.